This T cell receptor (beta chain) comes out of a study of T-cell memory formation after mild COVID-19. MiXCR, applied by TCRdb to the 5' RACE reads, yields one record per CDR3 protein. The table shows roughly 150,000 distinct CDR3 sequences, with under 15% occurring only once. The sequenced material came from PBMCs or a T cell subset sorted from them (not recorded which). This receptor was identified in a man younger than 35 who had mild COVID-19 (a few samples of this study predate the infection). Cell type and time point are not known.

As DNA, the CDR3 is TGTGCCAGCAGCCGATTCCCGGGACTAGCGGGGGACAATGAGCAGTTCTTC. It translates to CASSRFPGLAGDNEQFF. V usage is TRBV7-3 and J usage is TRBJ2-1; the match to TRBD2 covers 14 bases. CDR3 length: 17 residues. V lost 5 bases to trimming and J lost 5 bases; unmatched junction nucleotides: 8. The germline V gene encodes CDR1 SGHTA and CDR2 FQGTGA. The full variable domain, completed using reference TRBV7-3 and TRBJ2-1, is GAGVSQTPSNKVTEKGKYVELRCDPISGHTALYWYRQSLGQGPEFLIYFQGTGAADDSGLPNDRFFAVRPEGSVSTLKIQRTERGDSAVYLCASSRFPGLAGDNEQFFGPGTRLTVL.